A single sample gave rise to the 12 T cell receptor beta chains below, sequenced in a study of CD8 T cells in ankylosing spondylitis (TCRdb year 2017). The library came from 5' RACE. Sequencing took place on an Illumina HiSeq 2500. The public reads were reanalyzed by TCRdb: fastp trimming at Q25, MiXCR alignment, in-frame beta chains only. Rows matching on CDR3 protein sequence are summarized as one entry with the most common DNA and genes. In all, the sample holds approximately 110,000 distinct CDR3 sequences, and under 30% of those were seen once. The ten largest clones take up around 12% of the sample. Sequenced material: synovial fluid, either unsorted or a sorted T cell fraction (not recorded which). The receptor source for this set is a male donor with ankylosing spondylitis.

This clonotype appeared a few times. The chain carries TRBV10-3 and TRBJ2-7; TRBD1 might be the D (6 bases). The germline V and J ends were trimmed by 6 bases and 1 base, with 10 bases remaining between them. The CDR3 runs 13 residues. Germline V lookup: CDR1 ENHRY, CDR2 SYGVKD. The CDR3 region is CAISPDSSYEQYV. The CDR3 DNA is TGTGCCATCAGCCCGGACAGTTCCTACGAGCAGTACGTC.

This clonotype turned up a few times. The CDR3 protein is CSARDWRGPAGELFF. DNA for the CDR3: TGCAGTGCTAGAGATTGGCGGGGGCCCGCCGGGGAGCTGTTTTTT. J is TRBJ2-2 and V is TRBV20-1, with a tentative D call TRBD2 (7 bases). With 0 bases removed from V and 6 bases from J, the gap between germline ends came to 14 bases. CDR1 and CDR2 from the germline V gene are DFQATT and SNEGSKA (reference sequence). The CDR3 extends over 15 amino acids.

J is TRBJ2-5 and V is TRBV12-3 or TRBV12-4, with TRBD1 as a possible D gene (5 bases). The CDR3 is 13 residues long. Trimming took 2 bases from V and 5 from J, leaving 9 bases between them. The CDR3 sequence: CASSLMKGETQYF. For the CDR3, the DNA is TGTGCCAGCAGTTTAATGAAGGGGGAGACCCAGTACTTC.

This clonotype has just one count. This chain links TRBV5-6 with TRBJ2-5; D perhaps matches TRBD1 (6 bases). V was trimmed by 6 bases and J by 1 base, leaving 13 bases between them. The CDR3 loop spans 14 amino acids. CDR1 and CDR2 (germline): SGHDT, YYEEEE. CDR3: CASILQGTQETQYF. CDR3 in DNA: TGTGCCAGCATCCTCCAGGGGACCCAAGAGACCCAGTACTTC.

The gene calls are TRBV2 and TRBJ2-2; the match to TRBD1 covers 7 bases. The length of the CDR3 is 14 residues. After removal of 4 bases from V and 3 bases from J, the junction contained 2 bases not matched to a gene. Germline V gene lookup returns CDR1 SNHLY and CDR2 FYNNEI. The CDR3 protein is CASSAGQYTGELFF. In DNA, the CDR3 is TGTGCCAGCAGTGCGGGACAGTACACCGGGGAGCTGTTTTTT. Drawing the rest from reference TRBV2 and TRBJ2-2, the complete variable domain is EPEVTQTPSHQVTQMGQEVILRCVPISNHLYFYWYRQILGQKVEFLVSFYNNEISEKSEIFDDQFSVERPDGSNFTLKIRSTKLEDSAMYFCASSAGQYTGELFFGEGSRLTVL.

This clonotype is medium-sized by share. V gene TRBV11-2 combines with J gene TRBJ2-4; D may match TRBD1 or TRBD2 (5 bases each). Germline V gene lookup returns CDR1 SGHAT and CDR2 FQNNGV. The V gene lost 6 bases and the J gene lost 5 bases, with 17 bases spanning the gap. The CDR3 extends over 15 amino acids. CDR3 nucleotide sequence: TGTGCCAGCAGTAACCTGGGGACCGATGAAAACATTCAGTACTTC. This sequence encodes CASSNLGTDENIQYF.

This clonotype has ten or more counts. V gene TRBV27 combines with J gene TRBJ2-3; the D gene is possibly TRBD1 (5 bases). This CDR3 contains 14 residues. From germline, CDR1 is MNHEY and CDR2 SMNVEV (reference sequence). Between the trimmed V and J ends, which lost 7 bases and 1 base, there was a span of 12 bases. CDR3 coding DNA: TGTGCCAGCAAGCAGGGCCGGGGCACAGATACGCAGTATTTT. Its translation: CASKQGRGTDTQYF.

The rearrangement links TRBV11-2 to TRBJ2-7; no clear D. The germline V and J ends were trimmed by 0 bases and 4 bases, with 28 bases remaining between them. The CDR3 loop spans 20 amino acids. CDR1 is SGHAT, CDR2 FQNNGV, per germline. CDR3 DNA sequence: TGTGCCAGCAGCTTAGATGTCCCCCCGGACGTTTCGGAAAACATTTACGAGCAGTACGTC. Encoded protein: CASSLDVPPDVSENIYEQYV.

This clonotype was seen many times. The chain recombines TRBV4-2 with TRBJ2-5, with 9 bases aligning to TRBD2. The V gene end was trimmed by 0 bases and the J gene end by 5 bases; junction bases not matched to a gene: 7. The CDR3 contains 16 residues. In germline, CDR1 is LGHNA, CDR2 YNFKEQ. The CDR3 loop reads CASSQDLTSGLETQYF. The CDR3 nucleotides read TGTGCCAGCAGCCAAGATCTTACTAGCGGGCTGGAGACCCAGTACTTC.

J is TRBJ2-3 and V is TRBV24-1, with TRBD1 matching 7 bases. With 3 bases clipped from V and 0 bases from J, the junction kept 2 bases outside the gene matches. CDR1 is KGHDR, CDR2 SFDVKD, per germline. This CDR3 comprises 15 residues. The CDR3 coding sequence is TGTGCCACCAGTGATCGACAGGGAAGCACAGATACGCAGTATTTT. Encoded protein: CATSDRQGSTDTQYF.

The chain links TRBV7-9 to TRBJ1-5; possibly TRBD1 for D (5 bases). The germline gives CDR1 SEHNR, CDR2 FQNEAQ (reference sequence). The CDR3 runs to 13 residues. V shed 4 bases and J shed 7 bases, with 11 bases lying between them. In DNA form, the CDR3 reads TGTGCCAGCAGCTCCAGGGAAGAACAGCCCCAGCATTTT. It specifies CASSSREEQPQHF. Drawing the rest from reference TRBV7-9 and TRBJ1-5, the complete variable domain is DTGVSQNPRHKITKRGQNVTFRCDPISEHNRLYWYRQTLGQGPEFLTYFQNEAQLEKSRLLSDRFSAERPKGSFSTLEIQRTEQGDSAMYLCASSSREEQPQHFGDGTRLSIL.

The chain couples TRBV20-1 to TRBJ1-1; D is perhaps TRBD1 (5 bases). The CDR3 sequence is 13 residues long. CDR1 DFQATT and CDR2 SNEGSKA come from the germline V gene (reference sequence). V lost 5 bases, J lost 2 bases, and 12 bases lay in between. CDR3 residues: CSAGRGGNTEAFF. In nucleotides, the CDR3 is TGCAGTGCTGGGAGGGGAGGAAACACTGAAGCTTTCTTT.